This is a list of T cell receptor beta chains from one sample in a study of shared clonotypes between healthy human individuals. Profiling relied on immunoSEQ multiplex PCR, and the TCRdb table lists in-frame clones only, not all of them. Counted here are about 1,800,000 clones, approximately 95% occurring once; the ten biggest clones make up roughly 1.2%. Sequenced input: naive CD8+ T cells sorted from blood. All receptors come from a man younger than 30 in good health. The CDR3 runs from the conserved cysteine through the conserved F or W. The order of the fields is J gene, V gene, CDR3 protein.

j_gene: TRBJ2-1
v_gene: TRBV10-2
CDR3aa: CASSDRLAGGINEQFF

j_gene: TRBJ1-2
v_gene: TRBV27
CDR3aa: CASSPLPTGQYGYTF

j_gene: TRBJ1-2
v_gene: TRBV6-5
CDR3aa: CASSPLGNPVYGYTF

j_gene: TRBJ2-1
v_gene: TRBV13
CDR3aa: CASSLTGTSLIDEQFF

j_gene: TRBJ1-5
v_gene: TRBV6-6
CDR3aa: CASTQGGEHQPQHF

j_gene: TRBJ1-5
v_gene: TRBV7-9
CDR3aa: CASSWERERGQPQHF

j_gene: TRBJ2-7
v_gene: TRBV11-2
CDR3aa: CASSLRDTYEQYF

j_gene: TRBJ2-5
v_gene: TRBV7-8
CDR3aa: CASSSPLGVGETQYF

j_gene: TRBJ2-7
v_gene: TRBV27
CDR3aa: CASSFQGSYEQYF

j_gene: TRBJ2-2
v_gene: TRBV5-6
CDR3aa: CASSLWVGGVGGELFF

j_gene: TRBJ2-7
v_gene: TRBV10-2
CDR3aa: CASSGTTRIGYEQYF

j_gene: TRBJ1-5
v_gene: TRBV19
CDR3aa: CASSSNPVSPQHF

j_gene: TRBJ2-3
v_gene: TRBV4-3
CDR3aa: CASSQDSLVETDTQYF

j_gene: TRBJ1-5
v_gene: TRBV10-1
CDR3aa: CASSSFNQPQHF

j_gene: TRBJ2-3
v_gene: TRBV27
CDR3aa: CASSSTTSGRVTDTQYF